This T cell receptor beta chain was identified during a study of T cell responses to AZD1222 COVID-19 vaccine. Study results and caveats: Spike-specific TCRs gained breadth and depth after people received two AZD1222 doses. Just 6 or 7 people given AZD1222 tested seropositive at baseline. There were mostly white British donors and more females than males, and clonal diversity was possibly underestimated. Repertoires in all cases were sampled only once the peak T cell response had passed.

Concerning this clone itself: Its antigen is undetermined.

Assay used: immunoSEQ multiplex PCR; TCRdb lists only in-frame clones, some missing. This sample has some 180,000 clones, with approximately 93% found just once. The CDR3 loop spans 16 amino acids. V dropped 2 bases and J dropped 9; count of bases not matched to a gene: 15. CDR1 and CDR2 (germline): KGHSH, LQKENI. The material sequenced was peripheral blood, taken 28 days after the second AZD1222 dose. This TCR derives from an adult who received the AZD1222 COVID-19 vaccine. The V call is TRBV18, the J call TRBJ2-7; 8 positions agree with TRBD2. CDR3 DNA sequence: TGTGCCAGCTCACCAGCGGGAGGACTAGCCAACACAGGGCAGTACTTC. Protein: CASSPAGGLANTGQYF.